These T cell receptor beta chains were read from a single sample in a study of human T cells and chemical hapten exposure. TCRdb re-analysed the reads in MiXCR, keeping a single row per CDR3 protein. The sample lists around 120,000 distinct CDR3 sequences; 8.5% were seen once. Sequencing used whole blood. All receptors come from a human donor in good health. Some clones in this sample may be carry-over from other donors' samples. CDR3s include the opening cysteine and the closing phenylalanine or tryptophan. D genes are given only for firm matches. Size is stated for part of the rows, as once, few or many counts, or as a class when the clone is expanded.

d_call clone_size j_call v_call cdr3_aa cdr3_nt
. . TRBJ2-7 TRBV11-2 CASSLGGGAGASYEQYF TGTGCCAGCAGCTTAGGTGGGGGCGCGGGGGCCTCCTACGAGCAGTACTTC
. many TRBJ1-5 TRBV6-1 CASSEQGGF TGTGCCAGCAGTGAACAGGGAGGCTTT
. . TRBJ1-2 TRBV20-1 CSAPDRPRDYGYTF TGCAGTGCCCCGGACAGACCTCGGGACTATGGCTACACCTTC
TRBD2 . TRBJ2-1 TRBV19 CASRATSGTGEQFF TGTGCCAGTAGGGCGACTAGCGGGACGGGGGAGCAGTTCTTC
TRBD2 . TRBJ2-1 TRBV7-3 CASSLRAGGGLDEQFF TGTGCCAGCAGCTTACGCGCGGGGGGAGGTTTGGATGAGCAGTTCTTC
. many TRBJ1-1 TRBV7-2 CASSLAEALDAFF TGTGCCAGCAGCTTAGCGGAAGCCTTGGATGCTTTCTTT
. few TRBJ2-2 TRBV7-9 CASRPKARPNTGELFF TGTGCCAGCAGGCCAAAGGCACGGCCGAACACCGGGGAGCTGTTTTTT
. many TRBJ2-3 TRBV19 CATSQVASSTDTQYF TGTGCCACCAGTCAGGTAGCGTCTAGCACAGATACGCAGTATTTT
TRBD1 . TRBJ2-7 TRBV6-6 CASSTGQGPSDEQYF TGTGCCAGCAGTACTGGACAGGGGCCCTCCGACGAGCAGTACTTC
TRBD1 . TRBJ1-1 TRBV18 CASSPQTGRTEAFF TGTGCCAGCTCACCGCAGACAGGGAGAACTGAAGCTTTCTTT
TRBD1 many TRBJ1-4 TRBV3-1 CASSRQGLSEKLFF TGTGCCAGCAGCCGACAGGGGCTTAGTGAAAAACTGTTTTTT
TRBD1 few TRBJ2-7 TRBV20-1 CSARMWDSFNYEQYF TGCAGTGCTAGAATGTGGGACAGTTTTAACTACGAGCAGTACTTC
. few TRBJ2-7 TRBV2 CASSDLPGANSYEQYF TGTGCCAGCAGTGATCTTCCAGGGGCGAATTCCTACGAGCAGTACTTC
. few TRBJ1-3 TRBV7-2 CASSLGLVSSGNTIYF TGTGCCAGCAGCTTAGGTCTTGTGAGCTCTGGAAACACCATATATTTT
. many TRBJ1-1 TRBV18 CASSPPVPGREAFF TGTGCCAGCTCACCACCGGTTCCAGGGCGTGAAGCTTTCTTT
. few TRBJ2-2 TRBV4-3 CASSLGWDYPGELFF TGCGCCAGCAGCCTTGGGTGGGATTACCCCGGGGAGCTGTTTTTT
. few TRBJ1-1 TRBV19 CASSPTDRGLNTEAFF TGTGCCAGTAGTCCCACGGACCGGGGGTTGAACACTGAAGCTTTCTTT
. . TRBJ2-7 TRBV29-1 CSGSGHGGYEQYF TGCAGCGGGAGCGGGCACGGGGGATACGAGCAGTACTTC
. many TRBJ1-2 TRBV10-3 CASTATDDSNYGYTF TGTGCCTCCACAGCCACCGACGATTCAAACTATGGCTACACCTTC
. few TRBJ1-1 TRBV2 CASSPKAGRTEAFF TGTGCCAGCAGCCCCAAGGCCGGGAGGACTGAAGCTTTCTTT
. few TRBJ2-7 TRBV6-5 CASSTDGYEQYF TGTGCCAGCAGCACCGACGGCTACGAGCAGTACTTC
TRBD1 . TRBJ2-1 TRBV7-2 CASSWGQGFYNEQFF TGTGCCAGCAGCTGGGGACAGGGGTTCTACAATGAGCAGTTCTTC
. many TRBJ2-2 TRBV11-2 CASSLRRANTGELFF TGTGCCAGCAGCTTACGGCGAGCGAACACCGGGGAGCTGTTTTTT
. few TRBJ2-4 TRBV2 CASSELTSRGKYF TGTGCCAGCAGTGAGCTGACTAGCAGGGGGAAGTACTTC
TRBD2 . TRBJ2-1 TRBV7-9 CASSISTSGRGNEQFF TGTGCCAGCAGCATCTCAACTAGCGGGAGAGGCAATGAGCAGTTCTTC
. few TRBJ1-1 TRBV19 CASTDRTRLPAEAFF TGTGCCAGTACCGATCGGACGAGGCTCCCGGCTGAAGCTTTCTTT
. . TRBJ1-5 TRBV4-1 CASSQRSHSNQPQHF TGCGCCAGCAGCCAGCGGTCACATAGCAATCAGCCCCAGCATTTT
TRBD1 many TRBJ1-5 TRBV20-1 CSARNPGQGSQPQHF TGCAGTGCTAGAAACCCGGGACAGGGGAGTCAGCCCCAGCATTTT
. many TRBJ1-3 TRBV20-1 CSAGKDNSGNTIYF TGCAGTGCTGGGAAGGACAACTCTGGAAACACCATATATTTT
TRBD2 . TRBJ2-1 TRBV29-1 CSVLTSGNEQFF TGCAGCGTTTTGACTAGCGGGAACGAGCAGTTCTTC
. . TRBJ1-5 TRBV20-1 CSARDVSSGQPQHF TGCAGTGCTAGAGATGTGTCCAGCGGTCAGCCCCAGCATTTT
TRBD1 many TRBJ1-1 TRBV4-1 CASSPAGTGISNAFF TGCGCCAGCAGCCCAGCCGGGACAGGGATTTCCAATGCCTTCTTT
. . TRBJ2-5 TRBV7-9 CASSLEGFGGETQYF TGTGCCAGCAGCTTAGAAGGGTTCGGGGGAGAGACCCAGTACTTC
. few TRBJ1-3 TRBV3-1 CASSQGPSSVSGNTIYF TGTGCCAGCAGCCAAGGACCCTCAAGCGTCTCTGGAAACACCATATATTTT
TRBD2 few TRBJ2-3 TRBV11-1 CASSLGTSGVDTQYF TGTGCCAGCAGCTTAGGGACTAGCGGGGTGGATACGCAGTATTTT
TRBD1 many TRBJ1-5 TRBV6-1 CASSVGQGARQPQHF TGTGCCAGCAGTGTGGGACAGGGGGCACGACAGCCCCAGCATTTT
TRBD2 . TRBJ2-5 TRBV5-5 CASSLALAGAWRETQYF TGTGCCAGCAGCTTGGCACTAGCGGGCGCTTGGCGGGAGACCCAGTACTTC
TRBD1 few TRBJ2-1 TRBV14 CASSPWTGRDNEQFF TGTGCCAGCAGCCCTTGGACAGGGCGGGACAATGAGCAGTTCTTC
. few TRBJ2-2 TRBV10-1 CASSGRTGELFF TGCGCCAGCAGTGGGAGGACCGGGGAGCTGTTTTTT
. many TRBJ1-5 TRBV4-2 CASSHLEMGDHQPQHF TGTGCCAGCAGCCATCTTGAAATGGGGGACCATCAGCCCCAGCATTTT
TRBD1 once TRBJ2-7 TRBV11-2 CASSSGQGPYEQYF TGTGCCAGCAGCTCTGGACAGGGGCCCTACGAGCAGTACTTC
. few TRBJ2-3 TRBV7-2 CASSSTVSVTQYF TGTGCCAGCAGCTCCACAGTTTCGGTTACGCAGTATTTT
TRBD2 few TRBJ2-3 TRBV4-2 CASSPGGSGTSGGGDTQYF TGTGCCAGCAGTCCCGGAGGGTCCGGGACTAGCGGGGGAGGAGATACGCAGTATTTT
TRBD1 many TRBJ1-2 TRBV12-3/TRBV12-4 CASSSRQGNAYTF TGTGCCAGCAGTTCCAGACAGGGTAATGCCTACACCTTC